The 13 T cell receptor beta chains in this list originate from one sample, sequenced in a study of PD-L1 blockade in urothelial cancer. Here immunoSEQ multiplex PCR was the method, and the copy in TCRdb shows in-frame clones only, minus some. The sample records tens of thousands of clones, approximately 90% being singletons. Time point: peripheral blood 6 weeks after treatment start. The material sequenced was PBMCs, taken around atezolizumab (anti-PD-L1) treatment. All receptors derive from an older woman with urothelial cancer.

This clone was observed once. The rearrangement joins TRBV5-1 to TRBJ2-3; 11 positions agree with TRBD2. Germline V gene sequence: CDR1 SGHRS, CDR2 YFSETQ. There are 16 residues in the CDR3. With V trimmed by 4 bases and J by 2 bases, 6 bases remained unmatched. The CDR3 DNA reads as TGCGCCAGCAGCCCGGGACTAGCGGCCTCCACAGATACGCAGTATTTT. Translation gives CASSPGLAASTDTQYF.

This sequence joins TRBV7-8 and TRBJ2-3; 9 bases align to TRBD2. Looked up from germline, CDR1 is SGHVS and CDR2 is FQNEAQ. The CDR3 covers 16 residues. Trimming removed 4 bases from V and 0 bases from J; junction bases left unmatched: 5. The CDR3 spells CASSSGLALSTDTQYF. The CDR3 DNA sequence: TGTGCCAGCAGCTCAGGACTAGCGCTTAGCACAGATACGCAGTATTTT. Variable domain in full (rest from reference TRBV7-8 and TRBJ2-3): GAGVSQSPRYKVAKRGQDVALRCDPISGHVSLFWYQQALGQGPEFLTYFQNEAQLDKSGLPSDRFFAERPEGSVSTLKIQRTQQEDSAVYLCASSSGLALSTDTQYFGPGTRLTVL.

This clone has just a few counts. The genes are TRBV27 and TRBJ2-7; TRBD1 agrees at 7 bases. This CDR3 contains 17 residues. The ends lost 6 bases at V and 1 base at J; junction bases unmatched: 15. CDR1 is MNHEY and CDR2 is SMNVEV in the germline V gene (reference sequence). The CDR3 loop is CASRLTTRQGSSYEQYF. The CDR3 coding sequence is TGTGCCAGCAGATTAACGACCCGACAGGGATCGTCCTACGAGCAGTACTTC.

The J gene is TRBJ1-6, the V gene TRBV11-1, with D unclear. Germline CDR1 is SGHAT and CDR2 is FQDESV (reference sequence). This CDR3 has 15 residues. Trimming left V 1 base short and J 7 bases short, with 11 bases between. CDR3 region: CASSLVGRANSPLHF. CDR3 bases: TGTGCCAGCAGCTTAGTTGGGCGCGCCAATTCACCCCTCCACTTT. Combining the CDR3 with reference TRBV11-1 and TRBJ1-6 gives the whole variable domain EAEVAQSPRYKITEKSQAVAFWCDPISGHATLYWYRQILGQGPELLVQFQDESVVDDSQLPKDRFSAERLKGVDSTLKIQPAELGDSAMYLCASSLVGRANSPLHFGNGTRLTVT.

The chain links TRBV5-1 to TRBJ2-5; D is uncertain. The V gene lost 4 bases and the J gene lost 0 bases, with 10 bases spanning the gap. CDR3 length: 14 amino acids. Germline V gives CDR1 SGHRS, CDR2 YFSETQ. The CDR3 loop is CASSSYSNQETQYF. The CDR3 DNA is TGCGCCAGCAGCAGTTACAGTAACCAAGAGACCCAGTACTTC.

As DNA, the CDR3 is TGTGCCAGCAGCCAACAGGAAGCGGGGGGGCCAGATACGCAGTATTTT. This sequence encodes CASSQQEAGGPDTQYF. This chain connects TRBV11-3 to TRBJ2-3; 10 nucleotides agree with TRBD2. V lost 5 bases and J lost 4; bases outside the gene matches: 9. CDR1 SGHNT and CDR2 YENEEA come from the germline V gene. The CDR3 sequence is 16 residues long. The full variable domain, in which reference TRBV11-3 and TRBJ2-3 provide the parts outside the CDR3, is EAGVVQSPRYKIIEKKQPVAFWCNPISGHNTLYWYLQNLGQGPELLIRYENEEAVDDSQLPKDRFSAERLKGVDSTLKIQPAELGDSAVYLCASSQQEAGGPDTQYFGPGTRLTVL.

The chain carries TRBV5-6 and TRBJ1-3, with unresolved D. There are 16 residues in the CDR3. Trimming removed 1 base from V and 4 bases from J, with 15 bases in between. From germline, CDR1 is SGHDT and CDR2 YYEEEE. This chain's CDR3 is CASSLLTTQEGNTIYF. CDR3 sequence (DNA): TGTGCCAGCAGCTTGTTAACCACCCAGGAAGGAAACACCATATATTTT.

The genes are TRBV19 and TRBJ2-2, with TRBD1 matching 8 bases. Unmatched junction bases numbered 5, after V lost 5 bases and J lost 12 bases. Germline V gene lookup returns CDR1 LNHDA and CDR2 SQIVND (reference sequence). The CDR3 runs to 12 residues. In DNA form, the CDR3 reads TGTGCCAGTAGTCTCCGACAGGGGAAGCTGTTTTTT. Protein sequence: CASSLRQGKLFF. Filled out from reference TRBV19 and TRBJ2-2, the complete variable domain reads DGGITQSPKYLFRKEGQNVTLSCEQNLNHDAMYWYRQDPGQGLRLIYYSQIVNDFQKGDIAEGYSVSREKKESFPLTVTSAQKNPTAFYLCASSLRQGKLFFGEGSRLTVL.

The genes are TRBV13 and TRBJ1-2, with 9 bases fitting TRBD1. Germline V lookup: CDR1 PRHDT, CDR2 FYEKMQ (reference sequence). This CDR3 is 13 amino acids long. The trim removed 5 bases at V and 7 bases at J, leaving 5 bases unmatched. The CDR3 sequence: CASSAGQGFGYTF. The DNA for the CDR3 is TGTGCCAGCAGCGCGGGACAGGGATTTGGCTACACCTTC.

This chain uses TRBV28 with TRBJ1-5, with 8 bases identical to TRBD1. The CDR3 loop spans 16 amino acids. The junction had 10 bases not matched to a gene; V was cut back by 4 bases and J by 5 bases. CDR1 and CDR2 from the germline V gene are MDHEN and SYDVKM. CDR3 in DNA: TGTGCCAGCAGTTCTATAGGACAGGGAGAGGATCAGCCCCAGCATTTT. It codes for CASSSIGQGEDQPQHF.

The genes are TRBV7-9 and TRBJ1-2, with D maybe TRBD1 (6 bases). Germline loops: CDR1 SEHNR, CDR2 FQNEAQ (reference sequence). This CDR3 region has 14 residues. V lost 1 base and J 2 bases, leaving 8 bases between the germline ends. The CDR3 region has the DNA TGTGCCAGCAGCTTAGGGCAGGGGAACTATGGCTACACCTTC. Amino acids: CASSLGQGNYGYTF.

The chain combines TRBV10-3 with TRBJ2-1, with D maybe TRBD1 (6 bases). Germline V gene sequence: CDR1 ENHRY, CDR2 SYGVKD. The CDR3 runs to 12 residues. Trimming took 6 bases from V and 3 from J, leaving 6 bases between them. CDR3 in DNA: TGTGCCATCAGGGACAGCTACAATGAGCAGTTCTTC. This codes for CAIRDSYNEQFF.

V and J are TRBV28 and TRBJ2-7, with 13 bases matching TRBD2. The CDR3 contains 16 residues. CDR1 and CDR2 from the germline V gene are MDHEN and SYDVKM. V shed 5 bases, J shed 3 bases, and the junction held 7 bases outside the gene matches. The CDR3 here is CASSERTSGSLYEQYF. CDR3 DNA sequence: TGTGCCAGCAGTGAACGGACTAGCGGGAGTCTCTACGAGCAGTACTTC. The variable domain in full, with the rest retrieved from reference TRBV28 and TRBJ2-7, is DVKVTQSSRYLVKRTGEKVFLECVQDMDHENMFWYRQDPGLGLRLIYFSYDVKMKEKGDIPEGYSVSREKKERFSLILESASTNQTSMYLCASSERTSGSLYEQYFGPGTRLTVT.